This T cell receptor (beta chain) was sequenced during a study of CD8 T cells in ankylosing spondylitis. Findings and limits, study-wide: Blood from ankylosing spondylitis patients appeared to carry a characteristic roughly 8-variant TCR beta motif.

V lost 9 bases and J 0 bases, leaving 5 bases between the germline ends. CDR3 size: 11 residues. Germline V gene lookup returns CDR1 MGHDK and CDR2 SYGVNS. This clonotype was observed a handful of times. Its antigen is still unknown. TCR beta libraries were made by quantitative 5'-RACE with molecular barcodes. TCRdb fed the 5' RACE reads into MiXCR, producing one record per CDR3 protein. The sample carries a few hundred thousand distinct CDR3 sequences, 6.5% to 10% recorded once. The TCR sequence derives from a male donor with ankylosing spondylitis. Input material: blood, either unsorted or a sorted T cell fraction (not recorded which). The genes are TRBV25-1 and TRBJ1-1; no clear D gene. The DNA of the CDR3 is TGTGCCAGTAAAATGAACACTGAAGCTTTCTTT. Its translation is CASKMNTEAFF. Filled out from reference TRBV25-1 and TRBJ1-1, the complete variable domain reads EADIYQTPRYLVIGTGKKITLECSQTMGHDKMYWYQQDPGMELHLIHYSYGVNSTEKGDLSSESTVSRIRTEHFPLTLESARPSHTSQYLCASKMNTEAFFGQGTRLTVV.